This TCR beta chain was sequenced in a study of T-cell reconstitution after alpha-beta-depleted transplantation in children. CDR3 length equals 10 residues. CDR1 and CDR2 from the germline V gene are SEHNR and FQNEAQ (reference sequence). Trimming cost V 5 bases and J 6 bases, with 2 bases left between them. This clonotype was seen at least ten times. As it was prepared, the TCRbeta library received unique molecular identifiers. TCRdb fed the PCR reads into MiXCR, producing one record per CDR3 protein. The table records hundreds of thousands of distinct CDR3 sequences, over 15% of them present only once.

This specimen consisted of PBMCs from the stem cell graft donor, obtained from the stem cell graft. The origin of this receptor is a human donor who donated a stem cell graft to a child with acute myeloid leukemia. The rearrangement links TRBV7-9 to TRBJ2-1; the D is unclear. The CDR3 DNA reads TGTGCCAGCAGCCCCAATGAGCAGTTCTTC. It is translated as CASSPNEQFF.